This T cell receptor (beta chain) was sequenced during a study of cytomegalovirus exposure and HLA in healthy donors. Whole-study findings and limits: Upon later analysis, TCR association rates were observed to vary by HLA locus, being highest for DRB1 and lowest for HLA-C. TCR beta sequences reportedly predicted most subjects' HLA-A and HLA-B alleles accurately.

The germline V gene encodes CDR1 MRHNA and CDR2 SNTAGT. Trimming cost V 8 bases and J 0 bases; bases outside gene matches: 8. CDR3 size: 18 residues. Primers: 60 Vbeta forward and 13 Jbeta reverse. Some clones are missing from TCRdb's copy, which holds only in-frame ones; the method was immunoSEQ multiplex PCR. The sample includes under 150,000 clones, about 80% of them seen just once. Of note for this clone: The antigen is not known.

This clonotype was sampled from a boy aged 2 to 9 in good health and CMV-seronegative. This chain joins TRBV6-4 and TRBJ1-6; TRBD1 matches 12 bases. The sample taken for sequencing was PBMCs. The CDR3 sequence is CASGGTGGPSSYNSPLHF. The CDR3 coding sequence is TGTGCCAGCGGAGGGACAGGGGGCCCGAGCTCCTATAATTCACCCCTCCACTTT.